The 31 T cell receptor beta chains reported below all come from one sample, sequenced in a study of early T cells in non-severe SARS-CoV-2 infection. TCRdb reprocessed the 5' RACE reads via MiXCR and lists one record per CDR3 protein. This table holds tens of thousands of distinct CDR3 sequences, about 8.9% found once. The sequenced sample was whole blood. Every receptor here comes from an adult who was a healthcare worker with PCR-confirmed SARS-CoV-2 infection or an uninfected control (not recorded which).

This clonotype has just a few counts. The J gene is TRBJ2-7, the V gene TRBV7-2, with D perhaps TRBD1 (6 bases). V lost 0 bases to trimming and J lost 0 bases, with 12 bases between them. The CDR3 is made up of 16 amino acids. Germline V gene data show CDR1 as SGHTA and CDR2 as FQGNSA. This chain's CDR3 is CASSLALDSSSYEQYF. The CDR3 DNA reads as TGTGCCAGCAGCTTAGCCCTGGACAGTTCCTCCTACGAGCAGTACTTC.

The chain employs TRBV3-1 and TRBJ1-3, with D unclear. The CDR3 covers 15 residues. Trimming took off 3 bases at V and 1 base at J, with 10 bases between the two ends. CDR1 is LGHDT, CDR2 YNNKEL, per germline (reference sequence). CDR3 region: CASSHPGTSGNTIYF. CDR3 coding DNA: TGTGCCAGCAGCCACCCTGGCACTTCTGGAAACACCATATATTTT.

In this sample, this clonotype turned up a few times. The chain couples TRBV6-2 or TRBV6-3 to TRBJ2-1, with 12 bases lining up with TRBD2. V lost 5 bases to trimming and J lost 4 bases; unmatched junction nucleotides: 9. Germline V gene sequence: CDR1 MNHEY, CDR2 SVGEGT. CDR3 length: 17 residues. The CDR3 DNA is TGTGCCAGCAGTCCGAGGACTAGCGGGACATCATACAATGAGCAGTTCTTC. As protein: CASSPRTSGTSYNEQFF.

In this sample, this clonotype turned up many times. The V gene is TRBV20-1, the J gene TRBJ1-1; the D gene is possibly TRBD1 (5 bases). CDR1 DFQATT and CDR2 SNEGSKA come from the germline V gene (reference sequence). V gave up 6 bases and J gave up 5 bases, with 19 bases separating them. The CDR3 loop spans 14 amino acids. Here the CDR3 DNA reads TGCAGTGCGGGACGAACGACAGAGCGTACTGAAGCTTTCTTT. It translates to CSAGRTTERTEAFF.

This clonotype was counted a single time. This chain connects TRBV29-1 to TRBJ1-4; 7 bases match TRBD1. The CDR3 loop spans 12 amino acids. Germline V gene lookup returns CDR1 SQVTM and CDR2 ANQGSEA. The V and J ends lost 1 base and 14 bases, in that order; junction bases with no gene match: 7. The CDR3 DNA sequence: TGCAGCGTTGAAGGACTGGACAGGTCCCTGTTTTTT. It specifies CSVEGLDRSLFF. The whole variable domain, remainder taken from reference TRBV29-1 and TRBJ1-4, is SAVISQKPSRDICQRGTSLTIQCQVDSQVTMMFWYRQQPGQSLTLIATANQGSEATYESGFVIDKFPISRPNLTFSTLTVSNMSPEDSSIYLCSVEGLDRSLFFGSGTQLSVL.

This rearrangement joins TRBV7-2 to TRBJ1-1; 9 bases map to TRBD1. The V segment lost 5 bases and the J segment 9 bases; nucleotides outside the gene matches: 4. Germline V gene sequence: CDR1 SGHTA, CDR2 FQGNSA. The CDR3 consists of 12 residues. The CDR3 region has the DNA TGTGCCAGCAGCGAGGGACAGGGAAAAGCTTTCTTT. Its translation is CASSEGQGKAFF.

This clonotype has more than one count but fewer than ten. The rearrangement joins TRBV7-2 to TRBJ1-5; D gene unclear. There are 12 residues in the CDR3. Trimming left V 2 bases short and J 6 bases short, with 5 bases between. Germline CDR1 SGHTA, CDR2 FQGNSA. The CDR3 DNA reads as TGTGCCAGCAGCTTATGGTCTCAGCCCCAGCATTTT. This encodes CASSLWSQPQHF.

This clonotype was detected a few times. The V and J genes are TRBV7-9 and TRBJ2-1; tentatively, D is TRBD2 (5 bases). Deletions cut 2 bases from V and 7 bases from J, with 12 bases between. This CDR3 is 14 amino acids long. Looked up from germline, CDR1 is SEHNR and CDR2 is FQNEAQ (reference sequence). Here the CDR3 DNA reads TGTGCCAGCAGCTTATCCGGGATTGTAAATGAGCAGTTCTTC. It translates to CASSLSGIVNEQFF.

This clonotype was seen many times. The chain carries TRBV6-2 or TRBV6-3 and TRBJ2-1; D not resolved. Per the germline V gene, CDR1 is MNHEY and CDR2 is SVGEGT. CDR3 length equals 9 residues. Trimming took off 1 base at V and 15 bases at J, with 4 bases between the two ends. The CDR3 sequence: CASSYYVFF. The CDR3 DNA sequence: TGTGCCAGCAGTTACTACGTGTTCTTC.

V and J are TRBV5-1 and TRBJ2-5; possible D gene TRBD1, 5 bases. CDR3 length: 15 residues. Trimming stripped 2 bases from V and 4 bases from J, with 15 bases between. Germline V gives CDR1 SGHRS, CDR2 YFSETQ. The CDR3 region has the DNA TGCGCCAGCAGCTTTGGGGCCTATGTAGGAGAGACCCAGTACTTC. This translates into CASSFGAYVGETQYF.

The chain joins TRBV30 to TRBJ1-3, with D possibly TRBD1 on 5 matching bases. CDR3 length: 13 residues. CDR1 is GTSNPN, CDR2 SVGIG, per germline (reference sequence). Trimming pared 1 base from V and 9 bases from J, leaving 13 bases between. CDR3 in amino acids: CAWSAQIGGTIYF. In DNA, the CDR3 is TGTGCCTGGAGTGCACAAATTGGGGGCACCATATATTTT.

This clonotype has at least ten counts. V usage is TRBV11-1 and J usage is TRBJ2-7; 7 bases are shared with TRBD1. This CDR3 has 15 amino acids. Germline assignment: CDR1 SGHAT and CDR2 FQDESV (reference sequence). Trimming cost V 0 bases and J 3 bases; bases outside gene matches: 5. The CDR3 DNA is TGTGCCAGCAGCTTAGCGCCGGGACAGAACTACGAGCAGTACTTC. It specifies CASSLAPGQNYEQYF.

In this sample, this clonotype turned up a few times. This chain joins TRBV28 and TRBJ1-1; 8 nucleotides match TRBD1. CDR1 is MDHEN and CDR2 is SYDVKM in the germline V gene. This CDR3 is 14 amino acids long. Trimming took 6 bases from V and 0 from J; bases not matched to a gene: 3. The CDR3 loop is CASRGTGLNTEAFF. CDR3 coding DNA: TGTGCCAGCAGAGGGACAGGTTTGAACACTGAAGCTTTCTTT.

This clonotype was recorded many times. The chain has TRBV10-3 and TRBJ2-1; TRBD2 matches at 16 bases. Germline CDR1 is ENHRY and CDR2 is SYGVKD. The CDR3 consists of 16 residues. Unmatched junction bases numbered 6, after V lost 4 bases and J lost 9 bases. This chain's CDR3 is CAISAGTSGRGGEQFF. The DNA of the CDR3 is TGTGCCATCAGTGCAGGGACTAGCGGGAGGGGAGGTGAGCAGTTCTTC.

Ten or more counts support this clonotype. This rearrangement joins TRBV7-2 to TRBJ1-5; TRBD1 aligns across 8 bases. CDR1 is SGHTA, CDR2 FQGNSA, per germline. The CDR3 extends over 13 amino acids. The V segment lost 5 bases and the J segment 7 bases; nucleotides outside the gene matches: 4. CDR3 loop: CASSPTGVQPQHF. The CDR3 DNA reads as TGTGCCAGCAGCCCGACAGGGGTGCAGCCCCAGCATTTT.

The V and J genes are TRBV7-9 and TRBJ1-2; perhaps TRBD1 as D (5 bases). Trimming stripped 0 bases from V and 5 bases from J, with 10 bases between. The CDR3 has 14 amino acids. Germline V CDR1 and CDR2: SEHNR, FQNEAQ (reference sequence). CDR3 sequence (DNA): TGTGCCAGCAGCTTAGCTGGGACGGTGTATGGCTACACCTTC. It codes for CASSLAGTVYGYTF.

The J gene is TRBJ2-1, the V gene TRBV6-5; D possibly corresponds to TRBD2 (5 bases). Germline CDR1 reads MNHEY; CDR2 reads SVGAGI. CDR3 length equals 14 residues. Trimming left V 4 bases short and J 4 bases short, with 11 bases between. CDR3 sequence reads: CASSSPSRYNEQFF. CDR3 bases: TGTGCCAGCAGTTCACCTAGCCGGTACAATGAGCAGTTCTTC.

The V and J genes are TRBV18 and TRBJ2-4, with 7 positions matching TRBD1. Germline V lookup: CDR1 KGHSH, CDR2 LQKENI. V gave up 3 bases and J gave up 7 bases; unmatched junction bases: 12. The CDR3 is made up of 16 amino acids. CDR3 protein: CASSPSSRTGLNIQYF. CDR3 in DNA: TGTGCCAGCTCACCCTCCTCCCGGACAGGATTGAACATTCAGTACTTC.

The chain uses TRBV3-1 and TRBJ1-1, with D tentatively TRBD1 (5 bases). This CDR3 is 14 amino acids long. Germline V gene lookup returns CDR1 LGHDT and CDR2 YNNKEL (reference sequence). V was pared by 4 bases and J by 2 bases, with 11 bases between. CDR3 region: CASSPFRANTEAFF. CDR3 DNA sequence: TGTGCCAGCAGCCCCTTCAGGGCAAACACTGAAGCTTTCTTT.

This clonotype has at least ten counts. The gene calls are TRBV5-4 and TRBJ2-5; D call uncertain. The CDR3 runs to 14 residues. Germline V lookup: CDR1 SGHNT, CDR2 YYREEE (reference sequence). V was clipped by 0 bases and J by 2 bases, with 8 bases between them. The CDR3 here is CASSLARRQETQYF. CDR3 bases: TGTGCCAGCAGCTTGGCCCGTAGGCAAGAGACCCAGTACTTC.

This clonotype has more than one count but fewer than ten. Given a much more abundant clone one base away, this may be a read error. Here the CDR3 DNA reads TGCGTCAGCACCCTAGACGAAAGGACTGAAGCTTTCTTT. Its protein is CVSTLDERTEAFF. The chain links TRBV5-1 to TRBJ1-1; D remains ambiguous. The CDR3 has 13 residues. In germline, CDR1 is SGHRS, CDR2 YFSETQ.

Many counts were recorded for this clonotype. V and J are TRBV4-3 and TRBJ2-3, with TRBD2 matching over 11 bases. Germline trimming cut 0 bases from V and 0 bases from J; bases unmatched to any gene: 5. CDR1 LGHNA and CDR2 YSLEER come from the germline V gene. This CDR3 comprises 18 residues. CDR3 residues: CASSQDAWTSGSTDTQYF. The CDR3 nucleotides read TGCGCCAGCAGCCAAGATGCCTGGACTAGCGGGAGCACAGATACGCAGTATTTT.

Regarding this clonotype: Likely a read error: the CDR3 ends without its conserved phenylalanine or tryptophan. The chain carries TRBV20-1 and TRBJ1-5, with D maybe TRBD1 (6 bases). The CDR3 is made up of 15 amino acids. Trimming pared 0 bases from V and 0 bases from J, leaving 9 bases between. Germline values: CDR1 DFQATT, CDR2 SNEGSKA (reference sequence). The CDR3, as DNA: TGCAGTGCTAGAGACAGGGGCATTAGCAATCAGCCCCAGCATCTT. Its translation is CSARDRGISNQPQHL.

The V call is TRBV3-1, the J call TRBJ2-1, with 8 nucleotides matching TRBD1. J was trimmed by 6 bases and V by 1 base; bases with no gene match: 5. CDR3 length equals 15 residues. The V gene's germline CDR1 is LGHDT and CDR2 YNNKEL (reference sequence). CDR3 loop: CASSQGRGLINEQFF. The CDR3 coding sequence is TGTGCCAGCAGCCAAGGCAGGGGGCTAATCAATGAGCAGTTCTTC.

A remark on this clonotype: It is unclear where the CDR3 begins or ends on the DNA, so no DNA is shown, and the CDR3 is as TCRdb lists it. This chain links TRBV6-5 with TRBJ1-4; the D call TRBD1 from the table was never checked on the DNA. Both ends counted, the CDR3 spans 19 residues. Germline CDR1 reads MNHEY; CDR2 reads SVGAGI. The CDR3 sequence is CASSRYLGSAGILMKNCFF.

This clonotype was picked up a small number of times. The V call is TRBV29-1, the J call TRBJ2-7, with D hard to call. V was shortened by 4 bases and J by 3 bases, with 4 bases between the two germline ends. The CDR3 covers 10 residues. Germline V gives CDR1 SQVTM, CDR2 ANQGSEA. In DNA form, the CDR3 reads TGCAGCGTTGGCAGCTACGAGCAGTACTTC. This codes for CSVGSYEQYF.

This clonotype has ten or more counts. V gene TRBV7-2 combines with J gene TRBJ2-3, with 8 bases matching TRBD2. V lost 5 bases, J lost 4 bases, and 5 bases stayed unmatched. This CDR3 spans 14 amino acids. Germline CDR1 SGHTA, CDR2 FQGNSA. DNA for the CDR3: TGTGCCAGCAGCCTTACGGGGGGGGCAGATACGCAGTATTTT. Translating gives CASSLTGGADTQYF.

This clonotype was observed a handful of times. The CDR3 loop is CASSITGGRGIQYF. The CDR3 nucleotides are TGTGCCAGCAGTATAACAGGGGGCCGGGGCATTCAGTACTTC. The chain is built from TRBV27 and TRBJ2-4, with 9 bases matching TRBD1. Per the germline V gene, CDR1 is MNHEY and CDR2 is SMNVEV (reference sequence). The CDR3 extends over 14 amino acids. The V gene end was trimmed by 5 bases and the J gene end by 9 bases; junction bases not matched to a gene: 8.

This clonotype appeared many times. The genes are TRBV7-9 and TRBJ1-6, with D uncertain. Trimming left V 1 base short and J 7 bases short, with 5 bases between. Germline-derived CDR1 and CDR2 are SEHNR and FQNEAQ (reference sequence). The CDR3 is 13 amino acids. The CDR3 nucleotides read TGTGCCAGCAGCTTAGGTTTGAATTCACCCCTCCACTTT. Translated: CASSLGLNSPLHF.

V gene TRBV7-6 combines with J gene TRBJ2-2, with D possibly matching TRBD1 (5 bases). The CDR3 loop spans 16 amino acids. Germline values: CDR1 SGHVS, CDR2 FNYEAQ. V dropped 4 bases and J dropped 1 base, with 13 bases sitting between them. In nucleotides, the CDR3 is TGTGCCAGCAGCTCCCCAGACAGCTGGAACACCGGGGAGCTGTTTTTT. Encoded protein: CASSSPDSWNTGELFF.

The rearrangement joins TRBV7-2 to TRBJ2-1; 13 bases line up with TRBD2. The CDR3 runs to 15 residues. V trimming: 5 bases; J trimming: 9 bases; junction bases outside the gene matches: 7. Germline CDR1 and CDR2: SGHTA and FQGNSA. The DNA of the CDR3 is TGTGCCAGCAGCAAGGGACTAGCGGGATCGGGTGAGCAGTTCTTC. Encoded protein: CASSKGLAGSGEQFF. Full variable domain (outside the CDR3, taken from reference TRBV7-2 and TRBJ2-1): GAGVSQSPSNKVTEKGKDVELRCDPISGHTALYWYRQSLGQGLEFLIYFQGNSAPDKSGLPSDRFSAERTGGSVSTLTIQRTQQEDSAVYLCASSKGLAGSGEQFFGPGTRLTVL.